Listed below are T cell receptor beta chains from one sample, sequenced in a study of blood T cell repertoires in COVID-19. The assay was immunoSEQ multiplex PCR, and TCRdb's table has in-frame clones only and misses some. The sample includes more than 85,000 clones, approximately 80% of them seen just once. The material sequenced was peripheral blood. These receptors originate from a man in his sixties with acute or convalescent COVID-19. Both conserved end residues are part of each CDR3. The D gene is left open where the match is weak. Some rows have no size entry. The others give once, few or many, or a class for an expanded clone.

d_call	clone_size	j_call	v_call	cdr3_aa	cdr3_nt
-	-	TRBJ1-2	TRBV28	CASSSSPGLGYTF	TGTGCCAGCAGTTCAAGCCCCGGACTCGGCTACACCTTC
-	-	TRBJ2-5	TRBV19	CASSIPAGRRETQYF	TGTGCCAGTAGTATACCCGCGGGTAGGCGGGAGACCCAGTACTTC
-	-	TRBJ2-1	TRBV6-4	CASSESGPYNEQFF	TGTGCCAGCAGTGAGTCTGGGCCTTACAATGAGCAGTTCTTC
-	-	TRBJ1-4	TRBV2	CASSTDRIGEKLFF	TGTGCCAGCAGTACTGACAGGATCGGTGAAAAACTGTTTTTT
-	few	TRBJ1-2	TRBV28	CASSTGNGYGYTF	TGTGCCAGCAGTACAGGGAACGGCTATGGCTACACCTTC
TRBD1	-	TRBJ1-6	TRBV18	CASSPGTAYNSPLHF	TGTGCCAGCTCACCGGGGACAGCTTATAATTCACCCCTCCACTTT
-	-	TRBJ1-5	TRBV7-8	CASSLLGRDTNQPQHF	TGTGCCAGCAGCTTGTTAGGCAGGGACACCAATCAGCCCCAGCATTTT
-	-	TRBJ1-4	TRBV18	CASSPLGGVGGTNEKLFF	TGTGCCAGCTCACCCCTGGGGGGGGTCGGAGGCACGAATGAAAAACTGTTTTTT
TRBD1	-	TRBJ2-7	TRBV18	CASSPGQGAYEQYF	TGTGCCAGCTCACCGGGACAGGGGGCCTACGAGCAGTACTTC
TRBD2	-	TRBJ2-1	TRBV7-9	CASSPLAGGRQFF	TGTGCCAGCAGCCCCCTGGCGGGGGGACGGCAGTTCTTC
-	-	TRBJ1-2	TRBV27	CASSGGLSYTF	TGTGCCAGCAGTGGCGGGTTGAGCTACACCTTC
-	-	TRBJ2-1	TRBV12-5	CASGLALRGNNEQFF	TGTGCTAGTGGTCTGGCGTTACGGGGGAACAATGAGCAGTTCTTC
TRBD1	-	TRBJ2-5	TRBV7-9	CASSLDSVGTGGFDF	TGTGCCAGCAGCTTAGACTCGGTGGGGACAGGGGGTTTCGACTTC
-	once	TRBJ2-6	TRBV27	CATSFTLSGANVLTF	TGTGCCACCTCCTTTACTCTCTCTGGGGCCAACGTCCTGACTTTC
-	-	TRBJ1-4	TRBV7-8	CASSLERFGATNEKLFF	TGTGCCAGCAGCTTAGAAAGATTCGGAGCAACTAATGAAAAACTGTTTTTT
TRBD1	few	TRBJ2-5	TRBV5-4	CASSRFHRTGKETQYF	TGTGCCAGCAGCCGTTTCCACCGGACAGGAAAAGAGACCCAGTACTTC
-	-	TRBJ1-2	TRBV12-3/TRBV12-4	CASSLARAWSYTF	TGTGCCAGCAGTTTGGCCAGGGCTTGGAGCTACACCTTC
TRBD1	-	TRBJ1-1	TRBV2	CASTRQGLNTEAFF	TGTGCCAGCACCAGACAGGGATTGAACACTGAAGCTTTCTTT
TRBD1	-	TRBJ2-7	TRBV5-6	CASSPQGQGRTYEQYF	TGTGCCAGCAGCCCCCAGGGACAGGGTAGGACCTACGAGCAGTACTTC
TRBD1	-	TRBJ1-1	TRBV2	CASIRTGGSEAFF	TGTGCCAGCATTCGGACAGGGGGATCAGAAGCTTTCTTT
TRBD1	-	TRBJ1-2	TRBV5-4	CASSPPTAGQNIYGYTF	TGTGCCAGCAGCCCCCCTACTGCGGGACAGAACATTTATGGCTACACCTTC
-	-	TRBJ1-4	TRBV2	CASTRGPNEKLFF	TGTGCCAGTACCAGGGGACCTAATGAAAAACTGTTTTTT
-	-	TRBJ2-2	TRBV5-1	CASSLAQGLTGELFF	TGCGCCAGCAGCTTGGCTCAGGGACTCACCGGGGAGCTGTTTTTT
-	-	TRBJ2-1	TRBV12-3/TRBV12-4	CASASGVNEQFF	TGTGCCAGCGCCTCAGGGGTTAATGAGCAGTTCTTC
TRBD2	-	TRBJ2-1	TRBV11-1	CASSLDRGGGEDEQFF	TGTGCCAGCAGCTTAGACCGGGGGGGTGGTGAGGATGAGCAGTTCTTC
TRBD1	-	TRBJ1-2	TRBV7-9	CASSFRQGEGVNYGYTF	TGTGCCAGCAGCTTCCGACAGGGAGAGGGAGTAAACTATGGCTACACCTTC
-	-	TRBJ2-1	TRBV9	CASSVSGSSYNEQFF	TGTGCCAGCAGCGTGTCGGGGAGCTCCTACAATGAGCAGTTCTTC
TRBD1	few	TRBJ1-5	TRBV28	CASSSPDRGSNQPQHF	TGTGCCAGCAGTTCCCCGGACAGGGGGTCCAATCAGCCCCAGCATTTT
-	-	TRBJ1-1	TRBV7-9	CASSSPVQRHTEAFF	TGTGCCAGCAGCTCTCCGGTTCAACGCCACACTGAAGCTTTCTTT
TRBD1	-	TRBJ1-5	TRBV28	CASRRGTGTNQPQHF	TGTGCCAGCAGAAGAGGGACAGGTACCAATCAGCCCCAGCATTTT
-	-	TRBJ1-3	TRBV2	CASSDQTTDSGNTIYF	TGTGCCAGCAGTGACCAGACTACCGACTCTGGAAACACCATATATTTT
TRBD1	-	TRBJ1-4	TRBV30	CAWSASRDRGWRGEKLFF	TGTGCCTGGAGTGCCAGCCGGGACAGGGGGTGGAGGGGTGAAAAACTGTTTTTT
TRBD1	-	TRBJ2-7	TRBV20-1	CSASTSGTGINEQYF	TGCAGTGCTAGTACCTCCGGGACAGGGATCAACGAGCAGTACTTC
-	-	TRBJ1-2	TRBV3-1/TRBV3-2	CASSQEPEWDGYTF	TGTGCCAGCAGCCAAGAGCCGGAGTGGGATGGCTACACCTTC
TRBD2	-	TRBJ2-2	TRBV5-6	CASSSRAGVNTGELFF	TGTGCCAGCAGCTCCAGGGCGGGGGTGAACACCGGGGAGCTGTTTTTT
TRBD1	-	TRBJ1-1	TRBV2	CASSGDSSDTEAFF	TGTGCCAGCAGTGGGGACAGCTCCGACACTGAAGCTTTCTTT
-	-	TRBJ2-3	TRBV5-8	CASSLGQISTDTQYF	TGTGCCAGCAGCTTGGGGCAGATTAGCACAGATACGCAGTATTTT
TRBD1	once	TRBJ1-5	TRBV27	CASSTGWGQGLRNQHF	TGTGCCAGCAGTACAGGTTGGGGACAGGGTCTGAGGAACCAGCATTTT
-	-	TRBJ2-3	TRBV5-6	CASSLGAPVRTDTQYF	TGTGCCAGCAGCTTGGGGGCCCCCGTCCGCACAGATACGCAGTATTTT
-	-	TRBJ2-1	TRBV7-2	CASSLARQGAEQFF	TGTGCCAGCAGCTTAGCTAGGCAGGGCGCTGAGCAGTTCTTC
TRBD1	-	TRBJ2-7	TRBV6-5	CASSYSGTGGFEQYF	TGTGCCAGCAGTTACTCCGGGACAGGGGGGTTCGAGCAGTACTTC
TRBD1	-	TRBJ1-3	TRBV7-2	CASSPIQGLAGNTIYF	TGTGCCAGCAGCCCCATACAGGGGCTCGCTGGAAACACCATATATTTT